This T cell receptor beta chain was captured in a study of T cells in Graves' hyperthyroidism and ophthalmopathy (dated by TCRdb to the late 2010s). About the study as a whole: Peripheral blood was collected at initial diagnosis, before any treatment. The study also compared thyroid tissue and blood T-cell repertoires from a handful of Graves' hyperthyroidism patients. Prospective prediction of ophthalmopathy was tested in an independent validation cohort of fewer than 20 hyperthyroidism patients and 15 to 17 patients who later progressed to ophthalmopathy. To identify TCR V-J signatures that set the groups apart, the researchers used a discovery cohort of 100 or so patients, made up of 40 to 45 with Graves' ophthalmopathy and 57 with stable Graves' hyperthyroidism. The approximately 98 discovery patients were randomly divided into training and test sets at a 7:3 ratio. The paper describes TCR Vbeta CDR3 sequencing of 135 peripheral blood samples, made up of 40 to 45 ophthalmopathy patients, around 78 hyperthyroidism patients and approximately 17 progressor patients. Once sampling was done, hyperthyroidism patients were given methimazole at a starting dose of 30 mg daily, whereas ophthalmopathy patients were given high-dose intravenous methylprednisolone. Summary of the overall study and its limitations: In cross-validation, a model built on a 13 V-J signature told ophthalmopathy apart from stable hyperthyroidism with approximately 90% sensitivity and roughly 83% specificity, and in testing the same model reached 80%/75%. Most expanded thyroid clonotypes (frequency above 0.001) were also detected in blood, suggesting blood repertoires may reflect thyroid immune responses. In validation, the model predicted progression to ophthalmopathy with around 71% sensitivity and less than 80% specificity, a median of 6.5 months before onset. Sample size was not statistically predetermined, and blinding of investigators to group allocation was not performed.

In its sample, this clonotype was seen many times. Its antigen specificity is not known. Base qualities are not at hand, and no much larger clone is one base apart. TCR beta CDR3 regions were amplified from RNA transcripts. The first round of RT-PCR for the TCR CDR3 was performed with the HTBI primer set and the Qiagen OneStep RT-PCR kit. Libraries were constructed in a second round of multiplex PCR, after which size selection and purification were performed. Sequencing of the libraries was done on an Illumina HiSeq2000 using paired-end 100 bp reads. The study's own analysis went as follows. SOAPnuke was used to process the raw data, throwing out any read that contained adapters or uncalled bases, had a mean Phred below 15, or lacked an exact constant-primer or identifier match. COPE v1.2.5 was used to merge the high-quality paired reads, and each unique nucleotide sequence was defined as a clonotype. MiTCR v1.1 was used to align clonotypes to the IMGT TRBV, TRBD and TRBJ reference segments. The analysis included only V-J combinations with a frequency above 0.0001, which together covered approximately 99% of the repertoires. A TCS score was defined as the ratio of F50 (clonal expansion) to E x V (chaos), with BLOSUM62-based TCRdist applied between CDR3 peptides within each V-J. Welch's t-statistics and random forest reduced around 520 V-J features to fewer than 15, which were used in a naive Bayes classifier (R e1071). The public reads were quality trimmed at Q25 with fastp and then assembled into clones with MiXCR by TCRdb, keeping productive beta chains. Each record represents a unique CDR3 protein, reported with the most common genes and DNA among its rows. The V and J calls come from TCRdb's annotation, not from the publication. The table for this sample lists some 380,000 distinct CDR3 sequences; about 13% of them were counted only once. In total, the top ten clones hold less than 25% of the sample.

Hyperthyroidism patients were newly diagnosed, with disease duration under 2 months, and aged 18 to 65 years. Patients with uncontrolled infections, other autoimmune diseases, pregnancy or lactation were excluded. Diagnoses relied on clinical symptoms, serum thyroxine and TRAb, thyroid ultrasound and orbital computed tomography. For progressor patients, blood was drawn at the first diagnosis of hyperthyroidism, before any ophthalmopathy symptoms had appeared. PBMCs were isolated from 7.5 to 10 ml of fresh peripheral blood by Ficoll-Paque density gradient centrifugation. Patients classed as progressors first received a Graves' hyperthyroidism diagnosis and then went on to develop ophthalmopathy during follow-up. Total RNA was extracted using Trizol reagent, and RNA quality was assessed on an Agilent 2100 Bioanalyzer. V loses 3 bases at its end and J loses 6 bases; junction bases beyond the gene matches: 7. Based on the germline V gene, the CDR1 and CDR2 sequences are KGHSH and LQKENI. The CDR3 covers 15 residues, taking in both the cysteine and the phenylalanine. Only the CDR3 DNA stays, 45 bases, in frame from base 1.

The specimen sequenced was blood. Recombination linked TRBV18 to TRBJ2-7; 11 middle bases align to TRBD1. This TCR was sampled from a young man with Graves' hyperthyroidism that later progressed to Graves' ophthalmopathy. The DNA sequence is TGTGCCAGCTCACCGTATGGGACAGGGGGACGCGAGCAGTACTTC. This is translated as CASSPYGTGGREQYF.